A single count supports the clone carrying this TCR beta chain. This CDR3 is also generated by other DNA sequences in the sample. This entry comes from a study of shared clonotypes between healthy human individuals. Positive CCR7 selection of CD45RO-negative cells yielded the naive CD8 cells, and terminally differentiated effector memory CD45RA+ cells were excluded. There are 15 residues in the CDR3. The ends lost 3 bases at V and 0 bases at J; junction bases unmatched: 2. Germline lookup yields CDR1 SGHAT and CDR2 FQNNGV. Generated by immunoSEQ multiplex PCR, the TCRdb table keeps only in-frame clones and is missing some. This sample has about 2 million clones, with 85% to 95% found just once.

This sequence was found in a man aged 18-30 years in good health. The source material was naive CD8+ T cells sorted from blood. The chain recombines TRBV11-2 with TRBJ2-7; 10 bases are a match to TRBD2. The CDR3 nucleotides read TGTGCCAGCAGCTTCGGGACTAGCGCCTCCTACGAGCAGTACTTC. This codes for CASSFGTSASYEQYF.